Below, 24 T cell receptor beta chains from the same sample are listed, as sequenced in a study of T cells in localized non-small cell lung cancer. Clones were read by immunoSEQ multiplex PCR, and TCRdb kept only the in-frame ones, dropping some. The sample has fewer than 2,000 clones; roughly a quarter are singletons. Sequencing used lung tumor tissue, obtained before any cancer treatment. The receptors stem from a woman aged 40-75 years with stage II squamous cell lung carcinoma.

The genes are TRBV30 and TRBJ1-5; 8 bases agree with TRBD1. Germline V gives CDR1 GTSNPN, CDR2 SVGIG (reference sequence). The trim removed 1 base at V and 5 bases at J, leaving 4 bases unmatched. The CDR3 is 14 residues long. CDR3 loop: CAWSDRDRHQPQHF. The DNA of the CDR3 is TGTGCCTGGAGTGACCGGGACAGGCATCAGCCCCAGCATTTT.

This chain uses TRBV14 with TRBJ1-2; D perhaps matches TRBD1 (5 bases). The CDR3 sequence is 15 residues long. V was trimmed by 4 bases and J by 8 bases, leaving 20 bases between them. Germline V gives CDR1 SGHDN, CDR2 FVKESK. For the CDR3, the DNA is TGTGCCAGCAGCCCCACGCACAGGCCGACCGGGGGCTACACCTTC. Translated, it gives CASSPTHRPTGGYTF. Full variable domain (outside the CDR3, taken from reference TRBV14 and TRBJ1-2): EAGVTQFPSHSVIEKGQTVTLRCDPISGHDNLYWYRRVMGKEIKFLLHFVKESKQDESGMPNNRFLAERTGGTYSTLKVQPAELEDSGVYFCASSPTHRPTGGYTFGSGTRLTVV.

This clone was observed a few times. The rearrangement links TRBV18 to TRBJ2-3; D is possibly TRBD1 (5 bases). The V gene lost 3 bases and the J gene lost 1 base, with 8 bases spanning the gap. The CDR3 contains 14 residues. The germline CDR1 and CDR2 sequences are KGHSH and LQKENI. The CDR3: CASSPTEGTDTQYF. The CDR3 nucleotides read TGTGCCAGCTCACCGACAGAGGGCACAGATACGCAGTATTTT. Drawing the rest from reference TRBV18 and TRBJ2-3, the complete variable domain is NAGVMQNPRHLVRRRGQEARLRCSPMKGHSHVYWYRQLPEEGLKFMVYLQKENIIDESGMPKERFSAEFPKEGPSILRIQQVVRGDSAAYFCASSPTEGTDTQYFGPGTRLTVL.

This clone was detected a few times. The chain carries TRBV11-3 and TRBJ1-5; 11 bases line up with TRBD1. The CDR3 sequence is 14 residues long. Germline V gene data show CDR1 as SGHNT and CDR2 as YENEEA. V was pared by 5 bases and J by 7 bases, with 4 bases of the junction left unmatched. The CDR3 here is CASSLGQGAQPQHF. The CDR3 bases are TGTGCCAGCAGCCTCGGACAGGGGGCCCAGCCCCAGCATTTT.

The CDR3 sequence is CASQGGFEQYF. The CDR3 DNA reads as TGTGCCAGTCAGGGGGGATTCGAGCAGTACTTC. The V and J genes are TRBV19 and TRBJ2-7, with D possibly being TRBD1 (7 bases). There are 11 residues in the CDR3. CDR1 and CDR2 (germline): LNHDA, SQIVND (reference sequence). Trimming removed 8 bases from V and 6 bases from J, with 11 bases in between.

This clone has only a few counts. V usage is TRBV11-3 and J usage is TRBJ1-2, with 9 bases matching TRBD1. With 2 bases clipped from V and 5 bases from J, the junction kept 12 bases outside the gene matches. The CDR3 sequence is 17 residues long. The germline V gene has CDR1 SGHNT and CDR2 YENEEA. The CDR3 region is CASSLRLRTGVGYGYTF. The CDR3 DNA sequence: TGTGCCAGCAGCTTACGGCTCAGGACAGGGGTGGGGTATGGCTACACCTTC.

This clone was counted a few times. The chain has TRBV12-5 and TRBJ1-1; the D is unclear. This CDR3 contains 11 residues. The V and J ends lost 11 bases and 3 bases respectively, with 10 bases between them. The germline V gene has CDR1 LGHNT and CDR2 FRNRAP. CDR3 DNA: TGTGCTGGTAGCAAGGACACTGAAGCTTTCTTT. Encoded protein: CAGSKDTEAFF.

The chain links TRBV23-1 to TRBJ1-1; D is ambiguous. TRBV23-1 is given ORF status, its function remaining uncertain. V was cut by 7 bases and J by 1 base, with 10 bases left in between. The CDR3 runs to 13 residues. CDR3 in DNA: TGCGCCAGCACCAGAGGGTCGAACACTGAAGCTTTCTTT. It encodes CASTRGSNTEAFF.

This clone turned up a few times. The V gene is TRBV28, the J gene TRBJ2-7, with TRBD2 identical over 8 bases. J was trimmed by 2 bases and V by 7 bases; bases with no gene match: 10. The CDR3 consists of 15 residues. Germline assignment: CDR1 MDHEN and CDR2 SYDVKM. CDR3 protein: CASTLGLAGTYEQYF. CDR3 DNA: TGTGCCAGCACCTTAGGGCTAGCGGGTACCTACGAGCAGTACTTC.

The J gene is TRBJ2-3, the V gene TRBV11-3; D is tentatively TRBD1 or TRBD2 (6 bases each). CDR3 length equals 15 residues. From germline, CDR1 is SGHNT and CDR2 YENEEA. V was pared by 3 bases and J by 5 bases, with 15 bases between. Here the CDR3 DNA reads TGTGCCAGCAGCTTCGGGGGCTCCTGGGAAGATACGCAGTATTTT. Protein: CASSFGGSWEDTQYF.

The chain has TRBV9 and TRBJ2-3, with D unresolved. CDR3 length equals 16 residues. Germline CDR1 reads SGDLS; CDR2 reads YYNGEE. V lost 0 bases and J lost 0, with 11 bases in between. The CDR3 sequence is CASSVGHSSSTDTQYF. The CDR3 bases are TGTGCCAGCAGCGTAGGTCACTCTTCTAGCACAGATACGCAGTATTTT.

The table lists this clone with a few counts. V and J are TRBV6-8 and TRBJ2-7; D remains ambiguous. Germline lookup yields CDR1 MNHGY and CDR2 SAAAGT. Deletions cut 6 bases from V and 4 bases from J, with 16 bases between. The CDR3 covers 14 residues. The CDR3, as DNA: TGTGCCAGCAGACGCCCGGGCCCCCCGTACGAGCAGTACTTC. Its translation is CASRRPGPPYEQYF.

V usage is TRBV9 and J usage is TRBJ2-1; 16 bases are shared with TRBD2. The ends lost 0 bases at V and 7 bases at J; junction bases unmatched: 7. The CDR3 is 18 amino acids. Germline CDR1 SGDLS, CDR2 YYNGEE. The CDR3 sequence: CASSVATLGLAGGNEQFF. Here the CDR3 DNA reads TGTGCCAGCAGCGTAGCTACGTTGGGACTAGCGGGAGGGAATGAGCAGTTCTTC. Drawing the rest from reference TRBV9 and TRBJ2-1, the complete variable domain is DSGVTQTPKHLITATGQRVTLRCSPRSGDLSVYWYQQSLDQGLQFLIQYYNGEERAKGNILERFSAQQFPDLHSELNLSSLELGDSALYFCASSVATLGLAGGNEQFFGPGTRLTVL.

The CDR3 sequence is CASSRLAGGGGEQFF. The CDR3 nucleotides are TGTGCCAGCAGCAGACTAGCGGGAGGAGGGGGTGAGCAGTTCTTC. The chain couples TRBV11-3 to TRBJ2-1; 13 bases agree with TRBD2. Germline assignment: CDR1 SGHNT and CDR2 YENEEA. The CDR3 extends over 15 amino acids. V lost 5 bases, J lost 9 bases, and 7 bases stayed unmatched.

This clone was seen a handful of times. The chain links TRBV19 to TRBJ2-3; D is ambiguous. The V end was cut by 1 base, the J end by 2 bases, with 7 bases between. Germline V gene lookup returns CDR1 LNHDA and CDR2 SQIVND (reference sequence). The CDR3 consists of 14 residues. The CDR3 DNA sequence: TGTGCCAGTAGTATAGGGGCGGTCACAGATACGCAGTATTTT. Translation: CASSIGAVTDTQYF.

The chain couples TRBV19 to TRBJ2-7; 9 nucleotides agree with TRBD1. The germline CDR1 and CDR2 sequences are LNHDA and SQIVND (reference sequence). With 5 bases clipped from V and 2 bases from J, the junction kept 7 bases outside the gene matches. The CDR3 spans 15 residues. The CDR3 coding sequence is TGTGCCAGTAGTTCAGGACAGGGGCAGGCCTACGAGCAGTACTTC. Protein sequence: CASSSGQGQAYEQYF.

The chain links TRBV29-1 to TRBJ2-2, with D uncertain. CDR3 length equals 13 residues. V dropped 7 bases and J dropped 0 bases, with 9 bases sitting between them. Germline CDR1 SQVTM, CDR2 ANQGSEA. The CDR3 region has the DNA TGCAGCGGAAGGATGTCGAACACCGGGGAGCTGTTTTTT. It codes for CSGRMSNTGELFF.

The chain carries TRBV23-1 and TRBJ1-1, with 8 positions matching TRBD1. TRBV23-1 is marked as an open reading frame, function uncertain. The junction had 10 bases not matched to a gene; V was cut back by 6 bases and J by 4 bases. The length of the CDR3 is 15 residues. CDR3: CASSQEAGGFTEAFF. The DNA for the CDR3 is TGCGCCAGCAGCCAAGAGGCAGGGGGCTTCACTGAAGCTTTCTTT.

A few counts support this clone. This sequence joins TRBV6-1 and TRBJ1-5, with 11 bases identical to TRBD1. Looked up from germline, CDR1 is MNHNS and CDR2 is SASEGT. Losses at the gene ends were 2 bases for V and 7 bases for J; bases not matched to a gene: 7. The CDR3 sequence is 16 residues long. CDR3 sequence: CASSEWTGGKRQPQHF. For the CDR3, the DNA is TGTGCCAGCAGTGAATGGACAGGGGGCAAGAGACAGCCCCAGCATTTT.

The V and J genes are TRBV9 and TRBJ2-3; D remains unclear. This CDR3 is built from 15 residues. The V end was cut by 0 bases, the J end by 2 bases, with 10 bases between. Germline loops: CDR1 SGDLS, CDR2 YYNGEE. CDR3 nucleotides: TGTGCCAGCAGCGTAGGTACAGTTTCCACAGATACGCAGTATTTT. Encoded protein: CASSVGTVSTDTQYF.

V usage is TRBV14 and J usage is TRBJ1-5; D possibly corresponds to TRBD1 (6 bases). The germline V gene has CDR1 SGHDN and CDR2 FVKESK. V lost 4 bases and J 8 bases, leaving 18 bases between the germline ends. This CDR3 spans 15 amino acids. CDR3 amino acids: CASSRATGGGEPQHF. Here the CDR3 DNA reads TGTGCCAGCAGCCGTGCGACGGGAGGGGGGGAGCCCCAGCATTTT.

This chain joins TRBV11-3 and TRBJ1-1; 9 nucleotides agree with TRBD1. The germline V gene has CDR1 SGHNT and CDR2 YENEEA. The CDR3 length is 15 residues. V lost 3 bases to trimming and J lost 6 bases; unmatched junction nucleotides: 8. The CDR3 spells CASSFGTGLGAEAFF. The CDR3 bases are TGTGCCAGCAGCTTCGGGACAGGGCTCGGCGCTGAAGCTTTCTTT. The variable domain in full, with the rest retrieved from reference TRBV11-3 and TRBJ1-1, is EAGVVQSPRYKIIEKKQPVAFWCNPISGHNTLYWYLQNLGQGPELLIRYENEEAVDDSQLPKDRFSAERLKGVDSTLKIQPAELGDSAVYLCASSFGTGLGAEAFFGQGTRLTVV.

The chain links TRBV5-1 to TRBJ2-5; 10 nucleotides align to TRBD2. Germline lookup yields CDR1 SGHRS and CDR2 YFSETQ. The CDR3 runs 16 residues. After removal of 0 bases from V and 5 bases from J, the junction contained 7 bases not matched to a gene. The CDR3 bases are TGCGCCAGCAGCTTGGTACTAGCGGGGCCCAGGGAGACCCAGTACTTC. Encoded protein: CASSLVLAGPRETQYF. Using reference TRBV5-1 and TRBJ2-5 for the parts outside the CDR3, the full variable domain is KAGVTQTPRYLIKTRGQQVTLSCSPISGHRSVSWYQQTPGQGLQFLFEYFSETQRNKGNFPGRFSGRQFSNSRSEMNVSTLELGDSALYLCASSLVLAGPRETQYFGPGTRLLVL.

This clone was picked up a small number of times. The rearrangement joins TRBV18 to TRBJ2-2; either TRBD1 or TRBD2 may supply D (5 bases each). Trimming shortened V by 3 bases and J by 11 bases, and 10 bases separated the two germline ends. The CDR3 is made up of 12 amino acids. Per germline, CDR1 KGHSH and CDR2 LQKENI. CDR3 bases: TGTGCCAGCTCACCGAAGGGGAGCGAGCTGTTTTTT. Translated: CASSPKGSELFF.